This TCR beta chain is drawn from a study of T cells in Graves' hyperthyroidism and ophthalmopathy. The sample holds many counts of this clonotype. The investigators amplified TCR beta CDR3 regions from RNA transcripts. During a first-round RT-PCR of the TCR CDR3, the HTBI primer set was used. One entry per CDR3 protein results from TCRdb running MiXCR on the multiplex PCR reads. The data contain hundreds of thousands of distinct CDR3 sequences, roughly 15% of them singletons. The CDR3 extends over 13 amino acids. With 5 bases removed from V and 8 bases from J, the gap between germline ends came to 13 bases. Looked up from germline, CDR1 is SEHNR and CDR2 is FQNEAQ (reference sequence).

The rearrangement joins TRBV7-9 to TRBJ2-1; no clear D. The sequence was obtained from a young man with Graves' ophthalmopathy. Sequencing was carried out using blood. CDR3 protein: CASSVPELDEQFF. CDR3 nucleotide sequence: TGTGCCAGCAGCGTACCCGAGTTAGATGAGCAGTTCTTC.